The 22 T cell receptor beta chains below were found in one sample sequenced in a study of prognosis after radiotherapy for stage I lung cancer. From genomic DNA, TCR beta CDR3 was amplified by two-round multiplex PCR. It was primers specific to each TRBV and TRBJ gene that first-round PCR used. One entry per CDR3 protein, called by TCRdb with MiXCR from the multiplex PCR reads. This sample has approximately 25,000 distinct CDR3 sequences; approximately 44% occur once, and the top ten carry more than 13%. This material consisted of PBMCs, taken before or after stereotactic body radiation therapy (not recorded which). These receptors all come from a donor aged 50 or older with non-small cell lung cancer.

At least ten counts were recorded for this clonotype. The rearrangement links TRBV7-2 to TRBJ2-7; D not certain. From germline, CDR1 is SGHTA and CDR2 FQGNSA. The V end was cut by 3 bases, the J end by 2 bases, with 14 bases between. The length of the CDR3 is 15 residues. In DNA, the CDR3 is TGTGCCAGCAGCTTGCATGGGGAAGGAACCTACGAGCAGTACTTC. This encodes CASSLHGEGTYEQYF.

This clonotype came up many times. Since a much larger clone is just one base distant, this may be a read error. The CDR3 sequence: CASSSYGWTGELFF. In DNA, the CDR3 is TGTGCCAGCAGCTCCTACGGATGGACCGGGGAGCTGTTTTTT. V gene TRBV7-2 combines with J gene TRBJ2-2, with D unresolved. The germline V and J ends were trimmed by 4 bases and 5 bases, with 11 bases remaining between them. The CDR3 is made up of 14 amino acids. Germline lookup yields CDR1 SGHTA and CDR2 FQGNSA.

There are many counts of this clonotype. J is TRBJ1-2 and V is TRBV5-1, with a tentative D call TRBD1 (6 bases). The CDR3 spans 15 residues. V was shortened by 2 bases and J by 2 bases, with 13 bases between the two germline ends. Germline V gene sequence: CDR1 SGHRS, CDR2 YFSETQ. The CDR3 here is CASSLRAGDNYGYTF. In DNA form, the CDR3 reads TGCGCCAGCAGCTTAAGGGCAGGGGACAACTATGGCTACACCTTC.

Note on this clonotype: A read error may explain this, as a much larger clone is one base away. The genes are TRBV20-1 and TRBJ2-5; tentative D call: TRBD2 (6 bases). Trimming removed 4 bases from V and 8 bases from J, with 20 bases in between. Germline lookup yields CDR1 DFQATT and CDR2 SNEGSKA (reference sequence). The CDR3 is 14 residues long. The CDR3 region is CSATADAPGDTQYF. CDR3 bases: TGCAGTGCTACGGCCGATGCGCCGGGAGATACCCAGTACTTC.

This clonotype was detected ten times or more. This sequence joins TRBV20-1 and TRBJ1-2, with TRBD1 matching 8 bases. There are 12 residues in the CDR3. The germline gives CDR1 DFQATT, CDR2 SNEGSKA (reference sequence). CDR3 amino acids: CSRLDRDYGYTF. The CDR3 DNA sequence: TGCAGCCGACTGGACAGGGACTATGGCTACACCTTC.

About this clonotype itself: The junction shows a germline mismatch at one end, possibly a read error. The gene calls are TRBV12-3 or TRBV12-4 and TRBJ1-4; D is undetermined. The CDR3 is 14 amino acids. The DNA of the CDR3 is TGTGCCATCAGTCCGGGAGGAGCTAATGAAAAACTGTTTTTT. This translates into CAISPGGANEKLFF.

The V gene is TRBV6-2 or TRBV6-3, the J gene TRBJ2-3; 10 nucleotides line up with TRBD1. CDR1 is MNHEY, CDR2 SVGEGT, per germline. The V segment lost 6 bases and the J segment 6 bases; nucleotides outside the gene matches: 9. The CDR3 totals 15 residues. This chain's CDR3 is CASSNGDRGYDTQYF. CDR3 coding DNA: TGTGCCAGCAGCAACGGGGACAGGGGTTACGATACGCAGTATTTT.

There are many counts of this clonotype. The chain couples TRBV6-2 or TRBV6-3 to TRBJ2-3, with TRBD1 matching over 9 bases. The CDR3 runs 16 residues. Germline lookup yields CDR1 MNHEY and CDR2 SVGEGT. The V segment lost 5 bases and the J segment 0 bases; nucleotides outside the gene matches: 6. This chain's CDR3 is CASSKGQGKSTDTQYF. The CDR3 DNA reads TGTGCCAGCAGTAAGGGACAGGGAAAAAGCACAGATACGCAGTATTTT.

This clonotype has a count of ten or more. This chain uses TRBV4-2 with TRBJ1-4, with D unclear. The CDR3 is 11 amino acids. With 5 bases removed from V and 5 bases from J, the gap between germline ends came to 3 bases. Germline lookup yields CDR1 LGHNA and CDR2 YNFKEQ. The chain's CDR3 is CASSENEKLFF. CDR3 coding DNA: TGTGCCAGCAGCGAGAATGAAAAACTGTTTTTT.

This clonotype was counted a single time. This rearrangement joins TRBV28 to TRBJ2-3, with D maybe TRBD2 (9 bases). V was shortened by 7 bases and J by 0 bases, with 26 bases between the two germline ends. Germline CDR1 is MDHEN and CDR2 is SYDVKM. CDR3 length equals 19 residues. The CDR3 reads CASIQGGLAGPTSTDTQYF. CDR3 DNA: TGTGCCAGCATACAGGGGGGTCTAGCGGGACCAACTAGCACAGATACGCAGTATTTT.

At least ten counts were recorded for this clonotype. The genes are TRBV20-1 and TRBJ2-7; TRBD2 aligns across 10 bases. This CDR3 has 16 residues. Trimming removed 3 bases from V and 0 bases from J; junction bases left unmatched: 8. Germline CDR1 DFQATT, CDR2 SNEGSKA (reference sequence). CDR3 in DNA: TGCAGTGCTAGTGGGCTAGCGGGAGCCTACTCCTACGAGCAGTACTTC. It yields the protein CSASGLAGAYSYEQYF.

This clonotype was detected ten times or more. The CDR3 coding sequence is TGTGCCAGCACAATCGATCAGGGGCGAGGAGCCTCCTACAATGAGCAGTTCTTC. Amino acids: CASTIDQGRGASYNEQFF. The V gene is TRBV5-4, the J gene TRBJ2-1, with a weak D call TRBD1 (6 bases). The V gene's germline CDR1 is SGHNT and CDR2 YYREEE (reference sequence). This CDR3 has 18 amino acids. Trimming cost V 6 bases and J 0 bases, with 22 bases left between them.

This clonotype is medium-sized by share. The V gene is TRBV6-1, the J gene TRBJ2-7, with D hard to call. Germline V gene sequence: CDR1 MNHNS, CDR2 SASEGT. V was clipped by 3 bases and J by 0 bases, with 6 bases between them. The CDR3 is 13 amino acids. DNA for the CDR3: TGTGCCAGCAGTGACCACAGCTCCTACGAGCAGTACTTC. Translating gives CASSDHSSYEQYF.

Note on this clonotype: A far larger clone is one base from this, pointing to a likely read error. The chain links TRBV6-8 to TRBJ2-7, with 11 bases aligning to TRBD2. The CDR3 loop spans 18 amino acids. The germline V gene encodes CDR1 MNHGY and CDR2 SAAAGT. CDR3 region: CASSYRGLADPITYDQYF. The DNA of the CDR3 is TGTGCCAGCAGTTACCGGGGACTAGCGGATCCTATTACCTACGATCAGTACTTC.

The rearrangement uses TRBV4-2 and TRBJ1-2; TRBD1 matches at 10 bases. V shed 5 bases, J shed 4 bases, and the junction held 7 bases outside the gene matches. CDR1 is LGHNA and CDR2 is YNFKEQ in the germline V gene. The CDR3 contains 15 residues. CDR3 residues: CASSFDRGPTYGYTF. CDR3 in DNA: TGTGCCAGCAGCTTCGACAGGGGGCCCACCTATGGCTACACCTTC.

This sequence joins TRBV5-1 and TRBJ1-3; 10 nucleotides agree with TRBD1. The germline gives CDR1 SGHRS, CDR2 YFSETQ. The CDR3 runs to 17 residues. J gave up 7 bases and V 4 bases, and 14 bases lay outside the gene matches. Here the CDR3 DNA reads TGCGCCAGCAGCCCCGGTCCCCTGACAGGGGGCGAGAACACCATATATTTT. Translating it yields CASSPGPLTGGENTIYF.

The sample holds a few counts of this clonotype. A read error is likely here: a far larger clone is one base away. This rearrangement joins TRBV6-9 to TRBJ2-7, with a tentative D call TRBD2 (6 bases). Per the germline V gene, CDR1 is MNHGY and CDR2 is SVAAGI. With 3 bases removed from V and 3 bases from J, the gap between germline ends came to 15 bases. The CDR3 totals 15 residues. CDR3 bases: TGTGCCAGCAGTTACGGCGGGATAAGGAACTACGAGCAGTACTTC. Translated: CASSYGGIRNYEQYF.

V usage is TRBV28 and J usage is TRBJ2-1; 11 bases align to TRBD2. J gave up 7 bases and V 4 bases, and 12 bases lay outside the gene matches. The CDR3 covers 17 residues. Germline CDR1 reads MDHEN; CDR2 reads SYDVKM. Here the CDR3 DNA reads TGTGCCAGCAGTTCACCCTTCGGACTAGCGGGTGGAAATGAGCAGTTCTTC. This encodes CASSSPFGLAGGNEQFF.

This clonotype was seen many times. The chain recombines TRBV3-1 with TRBJ1-5; 7 nucleotides match TRBD1. This CDR3 is built from 15 residues. Trimming removed 4 bases from V and 6 bases from J; junction bases left unmatched: 9. Germline V gene data show CDR1 as LGHDT and CDR2 as YNNKEL (reference sequence). The CDR3 here is CASSPFGQASQPQHF. CDR3 coding DNA: TGTGCCAGCAGCCCCTTCGGACAGGCCAGTCAGCCCCAGCATTTT.

The genes are TRBV28 and TRBJ2-5; TRBD1 aligns across 7 bases. Trimming cost V 7 bases and J 2 bases; bases outside gene matches: 7. The CDR3 totals 14 residues. Germline CDR1 MDHEN, CDR2 SYDVKM. The CDR3 protein is CASISDRVQETQYF. The CDR3 nucleotides are TGTGCCAGCATCTCCGACAGGGTGCAAGAGACCCAGTACTTC.

This clonotype occurred many times. This chain joins TRBV11-3 and TRBJ1-1, with D maybe TRBD1 (6 bases). Germline lookup yields CDR1 SGHNT and CDR2 YENEEA. Between the trimmed V and J ends, which lost 0 bases and 4 bases, there was a span of 15 bases. The CDR3 runs 16 residues. CDR3 region: CASSLDLGQSRTEAFF. The CDR3 DNA is TGTGCCAGCAGCTTAGATTTAGGACAGTCGCGCACTGAAGCTTTCTTT.

This clonotype was counted many times. A read error is possible here, since a much larger clone lies one base away. V gene TRBV18 combines with J gene TRBJ1-6, with 9 bases lining up with TRBD1. The germline gives CDR1 KGHSH, CDR2 LQKENI. The CDR3 extends over 15 amino acids. CDR3 region: CAGSHGTGQNSPLHF. DNA for the CDR3: TGTGCCGGCTCACATGGGACAGGGCAAAATTCACCCCTCCACTTT.